This is a list of T cell receptor beta chains from one sample in a study of T cell responses to AZD1222 COVID-19 vaccine. Generated by immunoSEQ multiplex PCR, the TCRdb table keeps only in-frame clones and is missing some. The sample contains about 170,000 clones, just under 95% of which appear only once. Sample: peripheral blood, taken on day 0 of AZD1222 vaccination. The receptors originated from an adult in good health. The CDR3 runs from the conserved cysteine through the conserved F or W. Fields, in order: clone size, V gene, J gene, D gene, CDR3 protein, CDR3 DNA. D genes are given only for firm matches. Clone size is stated in some rows and not others, as once, few, many or a class when expanded.

>.|TRBV19|TRBJ1-2|.
CASSPGGYGYTF
TGTGCCAGTAGCCCAGGCGGCTATGGCTACACCTTC
>.|TRBV5-8|TRBJ2-5|.
CASSLWDSRLETQYF
TGTGCCAGCAGCTTGTGGGACTCACGACTGGAGACCCAGTACTTC
>once|TRBV6-4|TRBJ1-6|.
CASREGSSYNSPLHF
TGTGCCAGCAGGGAGGGCAGCTCCTATAATTCACCCCTCCACTTT
>.|TRBV3-1/TRBV3-2|TRBJ1-3|.
CASSPPRGDRNTIYF
TGTGCCAGCAGCCCGCCCCGAGGGGATAGAAACACCATATATTTT
>.|TRBV2|TRBJ1-6|.
CASSERGVPNSPLHF
TGTGCCAGCAGTGAACGGGGGGTCCCTAATTCACCCCTCCACTTT
>.|TRBV7-8|TRBJ2-5|TRBD2
CASSPYRLAGVQETQYF
TGTGCCAGCAGCCCATACAGACTAGCGGGGGTCCAAGAGACCCAGTACTTC
>.|TRBV6-5|TRBJ1-5|.
CASSQRQGNQPQHF
TGTGCCAGCAGTCAACGACAGGGCAATCAGCCCCAGCATTTT
>.|TRBV6-5|TRBJ2-7|TRBD1
CASSYSRDRGSAFYF
TGTGCCAGCAGTTACTCTCGGGACAGGGGATCGGCCTTCTACTTC
>once|TRBV27|TRBJ2-2|TRBD2
CASSGLAGGNTGELFF
TGTGCCAGCAGCGGACTAGCGGGGGGGAACACCGGGGAGCTGTTTTTT
>once|TRBV7-2|TRBJ2-3|TRBD2
CASSPGLAGGYSSDTQYF
TGTGCCAGCAGCCCAGGACTAGCGGGGGGTTATTCATCAGATACGCAGTATTTT
>.|TRBV27|TRBJ2-3|.
CASSLWGRTTSTDTQYF
TGTGCCAGCAGTTTATGGGGGCGAACTACTAGCACAGATACGCAGTATTTT
>.|TRBV2|TRBJ1-6|.
CASITDRLPLHF
TGTGCCAGCATTACAGACAGGCTCCCCCTCCACTTT
>.|TRBV2|TRBJ2-5|.
CASSEWMQGEYF
TGTGCCAGCAGTGAGTGGATGCAGGGCGAGTACTTC
>.|TRBV19|TRBJ2-1|TRBD2
CASGKGLAGVYNEQFF
TGTGCCAGTGGAAAGGGGCTAGCGGGAGTCTACAATGAGCAGTTCTTC
>.|TRBV18|TRBJ1-4|.
CASSPARQATNEKLFF
TGTGCCAGCTCACCCGCTCGACAGGCTACTAATGAAAAACTGTTTTTT
>.|TRBV6-5|TRBJ1-3|.
CASSPGSDSGNTIYF
TGTGCCAGCAGTCCAGGTTCTGACTCTGGAAACACCATATATTTT